The 27 T cell receptor beta chains below were found in one sample sequenced in a study of blood T cell repertoires in COVID-19. Clones were sequenced by immunoSEQ multiplex PCR, and TCRdb holds only the in-frame ones, with some missing. The repertoire holds 130,000 to 150,000 clones, with 88% as singletons. Sequenced material: PBMCs or T cells enriched from blood (not recorded which). Receptors originate from a woman aged 30 to 39 with acute COVID-19.

The rearrangement joins TRBV11-2 to TRBJ2-1, with 8 bases identical to TRBD2. From germline, CDR1 is SGHAT and CDR2 FQNNGV. The CDR3 is 15 residues long. V lost 5 bases, J lost 2 bases, and 5 bases stayed unmatched. CDR3 coding DNA: TGTGCCAGCAGCCAAAGCGGGAGTACCTACAATGAGCAGTTCTTC. Translated: CASSQSGSTYNEQFF.

The rearrangement joins TRBV4-2 to TRBJ1-2; D unresolved. This CDR3 has 16 amino acids. The germline V and J ends were trimmed by 0 bases and 4 bases, with 15 bases remaining between them. Germline assignment: CDR1 LGHNA and CDR2 YNFKEQ. The CDR3 bases are TGTGCCAGCAGCCAAGATCTGGCGGATACCGGCTATGGCTACACCTTC. This sequence encodes CASSQDLADTGYGYTF.

V is TRBV5-4 and J is TRBJ2-3; D gene unclear. This CDR3 region has 13 residues. CDR1 is SGHNT and CDR2 is YYREEE in the germline V gene (reference sequence). With 2 bases removed from V and 4 bases from J, the gap between germline ends came to 8 bases. CDR3 region: CASSFSGADTQYF. The CDR3 DNA sequence: TGTGCCAGCAGCTTCTCAGGCGCAGATACGCAGTATTTT.

The chain joins TRBV14 to TRBJ2-1; 11 bases match TRBD2. The V gene's germline CDR1 is SGHDN and CDR2 FVKESK. V shed 1 base and J 8 bases; nucleotides not matched to a gene: 4. The length of the CDR3 is 15 residues. CDR3 protein: CASSQALAGVDEQFF. The CDR3, as DNA: TGTGCCAGCAGCCAAGCACTAGCGGGAGTAGATGAGCAGTTCTTC.

This sequence joins TRBV15 and TRBJ2-7; 11 nucleotides agree with TRBD2. Germline V lookup: CDR1 LNHNV, CDR2 YYDKDF (reference sequence). The CDR3 sequence is 15 residues long. V dropped 0 bases and J dropped 7; count of bases not matched to a gene: 5. The CDR3 nucleotides are TGTGCCACCAGCAGAGAACTAGCGGGAGTGGGGGAGCAGTACTTC. Residues: CATSRELAGVGEQYF.

V gene TRBV29-1 combines with J gene TRBJ2-7, with TRBD1 matching 12 bases. J lost 4 bases, V lost 6 bases, and 4 bases had no gene match. The germline V gene has CDR1 SQVTM and CDR2 ANQGSEA. The CDR3 length is 13 residues. CDR3 nucleotides: TGCAGCGTGGGGACAGGGGGCTTGTACGAGCAGTACTTC. This sequence encodes CSVGTGGLYEQYF.

The chain uses TRBV6-5 and TRBJ2-7; possibly TRBD1 for D (6 bases). Trimming left V 9 bases short and J 2 bases short, with 11 bases between. This CDR3 is 12 amino acids long. Germline-derived CDR1 and CDR2 are MNHEY and SVGAGI. The CDR3 DNA sequence: TGTGCCAGTCTAGACAGGACCTACGAGCAGTACTTC. Translation gives CASLDRTYEQYF.

DNA for the CDR3: TGTGCCAGTACTCGGGCGGGAGGCACCTACGAGCAGTACTTC. Translating gives CASTRAGGTYEQYF. The chain uses TRBV19 and TRBJ2-7; 8 nucleotides align to TRBD2. The CDR3 is made up of 14 amino acids. Germline CDR1 is LNHDA and CDR2 is SQIVND (reference sequence). V dropped 7 bases and J dropped 2; count of bases not matched to a gene: 7.

This chain links TRBV27 with TRBJ2-1, with 8 bases matching TRBD1. Germline assignment: CDR1 MNHEY and CDR2 SMNVEV (reference sequence). J gave up 5 bases and V 4 bases, and 10 bases lay outside the gene matches. The length of the CDR3 is 16 residues. The CDR3 here is CASSSSPGTGHNEQFF. The CDR3 DNA sequence: TGTGCCAGCAGTTCATCGCCCGGGACAGGACACAATGAGCAGTTCTTC.

J is TRBJ1-2 and V is TRBV2; TRBD1 is a possible D gene (5 bases). V lost 2 bases and J lost 4, with 11 bases in between. Germline-derived CDR1 and CDR2 are SNHLY and FYNNEI. There are 14 residues in the CDR3. This chain's CDR3 is CASSEYTGPYGYTF. The CDR3 DNA sequence: TGTGCCAGCAGTGAATATACAGGTCCCTATGGCTACACCTTC.

This clone has ten or more counts. The chain is built from TRBV6-2 or TRBV6-3 and TRBJ2-7; D may be TRBD2 (5 bases). Germline lookup yields CDR1 MNHEY and CDR2 SVGEGT. This CDR3 has 15 residues. Trimming took off 0 bases at V and 1 base at J, with 10 bases between the two ends. The CDR3 sequence: CASSYSGGGSYEQYF. CDR3 DNA sequence: TGTGCCAGCAGTTACTCGGGCGGAGGTTCCTACGAGCAGTACTTC.

The V and J genes are TRBV9 and TRBJ2-7; D call uncertain. The V gene's germline CDR1 is SGDLS and CDR2 YYNGEE. This CDR3 contains 12 residues. V dropped 3 bases and J dropped 0 bases, with 4 bases sitting between them. The CDR3 region has the DNA TGTGCCAGCAGCGGGAGCTCCTACGAGCAGTACTTC. It yields the protein CASSGSSYEQYF.

The chain carries TRBV7-2 and TRBJ1-4; weak D call: TRBD1 (6 bases). The CDR3 has 14 residues. Trimming removed 5 bases at V and 11 bases at J, with 18 bases between. The V gene's germline CDR1 is SGHTA and CDR2 FQGNSA. The CDR3 DNA sequence: TGTGCCAGCAGCGTGGGACACCGGAAGGATAAACTGTTTTTT. This translates into CASSVGHRKDKLFF.

The V and J genes are TRBV29-1 and TRBJ2-5; D might be TRBD1 (6 bases). This CDR3 is built from 11 residues. Germline values: CDR1 SQVTM, CDR2 ANQGSEA. DNA of the CDR3: TGCAGTCACAGGGCCGGAGAGACCCAGTACTTC. It encodes CSHRAGETQYF. Based on the CDR3 plus reference TRBV29-1 and TRBJ2-5, the full variable domain is SAVISQKPSRDICQRGTSLTIQCQVDSQVTMMFWYRQQPGQSLTLIATANQGSEATYESGFVIDKFPISRPNLTFSTLTVSNMSPEDSSIYLCSHRAGETQYFGPGTRLLVL.

The gene calls are TRBV25-1 and TRBJ1-5; D might be TRBD1 (6 bases). The germline V and J ends were trimmed by 5 bases and 5 bases, with 16 bases remaining between them. Per the germline V gene, CDR1 is MGHDK and CDR2 is SYGVNS. This CDR3 contains 15 residues. The DNA for the CDR3 is TGTGCCAGCAGTTACAATGGGGGCCCGGATCAGCCCCAGCATTTT. It codes for CASSYNGGPDQPQHF.

The chain recombines TRBV29-1 with TRBJ1-5; D gene ambiguous. CDR1 is SQVTM and CDR2 is ANQGSEA in the germline V gene. V was trimmed by 5 bases and J by 4 bases, leaving 18 bases between them. The CDR3 has 15 residues. The CDR3 loop reads CSVLLPGAANQPQHF. The DNA of the CDR3 is TGCAGCGTTCTCCTACCGGGAGCCGCGAATCAGCCCCAGCATTTT.

This chain joins TRBV19 and TRBJ1-3; D uncertain. V was shortened by 6 bases and J by 2 bases, with 11 bases between the two germline ends. The CDR3 runs 14 residues. Germline V gives CDR1 LNHDA, CDR2 SQIVND (reference sequence). Here the CDR3 reads CASSRTSAGNTIYF. The CDR3 DNA sequence: TGTGCCAGTAGCCGAACATCCGCTGGAAACACCATATATTTT.

The chain couples TRBV18 to TRBJ1-5; 8 nucleotides agree with TRBD1. V lost 2 bases, J lost 3 bases, and 3 bases stayed unmatched. The CDR3 spans 15 residues. The germline CDR1 and CDR2 sequences are KGHSH and LQKENI. The CDR3 sequence: CASSPGQGFNQPQHF. The CDR3 DNA reads TGTGCCAGCTCACCAGGACAGGGCTTCAATCAGCCCCAGCATTTT.

The chain recombines TRBV10-1 with TRBJ2-1, with 15 positions matching TRBD2. The trim removed 3 bases at V and 3 bases at J, leaving 6 bases unmatched. The CDR3 is 18 amino acids. The germline V gene has CDR1 WNHNN and CDR2 SYGVQD (reference sequence). The CDR3 DNA reads TGCGCCAGCAGTGACGGACTAGCGGGAGGGGGATTCTACAATGAGCAGTTCTTC. Translated: CASSDGLAGGGFYNEQFF.

The gene calls are TRBV10-3 and TRBJ2-1, with TRBD2 matching 14 bases. The V gene's germline CDR1 is ENHRY and CDR2 SYGVKD. The CDR3 runs to 20 residues. The V gene end was trimmed by 4 bases and the J gene end by 0 bases; junction bases not matched to a gene: 11. CDR3 sequence (DNA): TGTGCCATCAGTGCCTCCGGGACTAGCGGGAGCACCAGCTCCTACAATGAGCAGTTCTTC. The encoded protein is CAISASGTSGSTSSYNEQFF.

This clone was counted ten times or more. J is TRBJ2-2 and V is TRBV6-6; TRBD2 aligns across 8 bases. The trim removed 6 bases at V and 2 bases at J, leaving 8 bases unmatched. Germline V CDR1 and CDR2: MNHNY, SVGAGI (reference sequence). This CDR3 has 16 residues. The CDR3 region has the DNA TGTGCCAGCAGAGAGCGGGAGTCAAGTAACACCGGGGAGCTGTTTTTT. The encoded protein is CASRERESSNTGELFF.

The chain carries TRBV2 and TRBJ2-7; D is possibly TRBD2 (6 bases). V lost 4 bases to trimming and J lost 3 bases, with 7 bases between them. CDR1 is SNHLY, CDR2 FYNNEI, per germline. The CDR3 contains 12 residues. CDR3 DNA sequence: TGTGCCAGCAGTGGACTAGACTACGAGCAGTACTTC. It is translated as CASSGLDYEQYF.

The rearrangement links TRBV18 to TRBJ2-3; 12 nucleotides agree with TRBD2. This CDR3 comprises 17 residues. V lost 3 bases and J lost 1; bases outside the gene matches: 5. Looked up from germline, CDR1 is KGHSH and CDR2 is LQKENI. The DNA of the CDR3 is TGTGCCAGCTCACCCGTCGGACTAGCGGGGCGCACAGATACGCAGTATTTT. It specifies CASSPVGLAGRTDTQYF.

This chain links TRBV24-1 with TRBJ1-5; D remains unclear. Trimming pared 9 bases from V and 2 bases from J, leaving 13 bases between. CDR3 length: 14 amino acids. Per the germline V gene, CDR1 is KGHDR and CDR2 is SFDVKD. Here the CDR3 reads CATGPPDGNQPQHF. As DNA, the CDR3 is TGTGCCACCGGGCCACCCGACGGCAATCAGCCCCAGCATTTT.

The chain carries TRBV7-2 and TRBJ2-2; no clear D. Germline V gene lookup returns CDR1 SGHTA and CDR2 FQGNSA. Deletions cut 5 bases from V and 2 bases from J, with 6 bases between. CDR3 length: 13 amino acids. In nucleotides, the CDR3 is TGTGCCAGCAGCCAACTCAACACCGGGGAGCTGTTTTTT. It encodes CASSQLNTGELFF.

The V call is TRBV5-8, the J call TRBJ1-6; D might be TRBD1 (6 bases). V lost 7 bases, J lost 8 bases, and 13 bases lay in between. The CDR3 totals 13 residues. The germline V gene encodes CDR1 SGHTS and CDR2 YDEGEE. The CDR3 sequence is CASHGTYDSPLHF. The CDR3 DNA is TGTGCCAGCCATGGGACATATGATTCACCCCTCCACTTT.

This clone was found once. The chain joins TRBV19 to TRBJ2-7, with 8 positions matching TRBD2. CDR3 length: 14 residues. V was pared by 5 bases and J by 6 bases, with 9 bases of the junction left unmatched. CDR1 and CDR2 from the germline V gene are LNHDA and SQIVND (reference sequence). In nucleotides, the CDR3 is TGTGCCAGTAGTCGGAGCGGGAGAGGGGTCGAGCAGTACTTC. This encodes CASSRSGRGVEQYF. Full variable domain (remainder filled in from reference TRBV19 and TRBJ2-7): DGGITQSPKYLFRKEGQNVTLSCEQNLNHDAMYWYRQDPGQGLRLIYYSQIVNDFQKGDIAEGYSVSREKKESFPLTVTSAQKNPTAFYLCASSRSGRGVEQYFGPGTRLTVT.